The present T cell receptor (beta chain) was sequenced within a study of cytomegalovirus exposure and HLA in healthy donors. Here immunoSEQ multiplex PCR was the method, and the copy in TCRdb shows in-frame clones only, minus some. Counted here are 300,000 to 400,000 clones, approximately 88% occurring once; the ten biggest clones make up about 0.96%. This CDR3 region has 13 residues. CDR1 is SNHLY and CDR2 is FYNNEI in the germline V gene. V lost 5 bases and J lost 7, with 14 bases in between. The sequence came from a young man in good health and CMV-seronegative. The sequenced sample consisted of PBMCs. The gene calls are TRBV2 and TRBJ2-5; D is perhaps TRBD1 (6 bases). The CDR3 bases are TGTGCCAGCAGTTCCAGGGGAGAGGGGACCCAGTACTTC. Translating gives CASSSRGEGTQYF.